This entry lists 20 T cell receptor beta chains sequenced from one sample in a study of OX40 agonist ivuxolimab in advanced cancers. Clones were sequenced by immunoSEQ multiplex PCR, and TCRdb holds only the in-frame ones, with some missing. This sample carries about 35,000 clones, approximately 79% of them seen once, and the ten largest clones take roughly 15%. The specimen comprised CD4+ or CD8+ T cells sorted from blood, sampled in a trial of the OX40 agonist ivuxolimab. The receptors derive from an adult with an advanced solid tumor such as melanoma, head and neck, liver or kidney cancer.

This chain connects TRBV19 to TRBJ2-1; D is undetermined. CDR1 and CDR2 (germline): LNHDA, SQIVND (reference sequence). This CDR3 has 12 residues. Between the trimmed V and J ends, which lost 2 bases and 7 bases, there was a span of 6 bases. The CDR3 reads CASSILGNEQFF. Here the CDR3 DNA reads TGTGCCAGTAGTATATTAGGGAATGAGCAGTTCTTC.

The chain is built from TRBV5-4 and TRBJ2-3; possibly TRBD2 for D (6 bases). CDR3 size: 17 residues. Germline V CDR1 and CDR2: SGHNT, YYREEE (reference sequence). Trimming cost V 6 bases and J 2 bases, with 22 bases left between them. CDR3 nucleotides: TGTGCCAGCACTCCACTGACTAGGACACCCCACACAGATACGCAGTATTTT. It is translated as CASTPLTRTPHTDTQYF.

The chain links TRBV4-1 to TRBJ1-2; D uncertain. This CDR3 is 14 amino acids long. Trimming left V 0 bases short and J 1 base short, with 6 bases between. The germline V gene has CDR1 MGHRA and CDR2 YSYEKL. The CDR3 nucleotides are TGCGCCAGCAGCCAAGAACAACTTAACTATGGCTACACCTTC. Translating it yields CASSQEQLNYGYTF.

In this sample, this clone turned up once. The rearrangement joins TRBV21-1 to TRBJ1-5; TRBD1, the table's D call, was not compared with the DNA. TRBV21-1 is a pseudogene locus. The CDR3 consists of 16 residues. The CDR3: CASSKVLRGLDQPQHF. In DNA form, the CDR3 reads TGTGCCAGCAGCAAAGTTCTCAGGGGCCTAGATCAGCCCCAGCATTTT.

CDR3 DNA: TGTGCCAGCAGCAAAGTTCGGGGGGCAAATGGCTACACCTTC. Translated: CASSKVRGANGYTF. The chain combines TRBV21-1 with TRBJ1-2. TRBV21-1 is recorded as a pseudogene. The CDR3 sequence is 14 residues long.

The chain joins TRBV2 to TRBJ1-5, with D unresolved. CDR3 size: 14 residues. In germline, CDR1 is SNHLY, CDR2 FYNNEI. The V gene lost 4 bases and the J gene lost 0 bases, with 7 bases spanning the gap. CDR3 protein: CASSGEVSNQPQHF. In DNA form, the CDR3 reads TGTGCCAGCAGTGGCGAGGTTAGCAATCAGCCCCAGCATTTT.

In this sample, this clone turned up once. The chain employs TRBV10-3 and TRBJ2-1; D is possibly TRBD2 (6 bases). The CDR3 is 14 amino acids. Trimming removed 6 bases at V and 3 bases at J, with 12 bases between. Germline V gene lookup returns CDR1 ENHRY and CDR2 SYGVKD. This chain's CDR3 is CAISLSGGYNEQFF. In DNA, the CDR3 is TGTGCCATCAGCCTTAGCGGAGGCTACAATGAGCAGTTCTTC.

J is TRBJ1-5 and V is TRBV5-5; no firm D call. Germline assignment: CDR1 SGHKS and CDR2 YYEKEE (reference sequence). Trimming stripped 4 bases from V and 1 base from J, with 9 bases between. CDR3 length: 14 residues. CDR3 coding DNA: TGTGCCAGCAGCCTCCTTGACAGCAATCAGCCCCAGCATTTT. It specifies CASSLLDSNQPQHF.

V usage is TRBV5-4 and J usage is TRBJ2-7; D not resolved. The CDR3 length is 12 residues. From germline, CDR1 is SGHNT and CDR2 YYREEE (reference sequence). Trimming removed 0 bases at V and 3 bases at J, with 4 bases between. The CDR3 region has the DNA TGTGCCAGCAGCTTGGACTACTACGAGCAGTACTTC. Translation: CASSLDYYEQYF.

The J gene is TRBJ2-3, the V gene TRBV5-4, with 8 bases matching TRBD1. The CDR3 totals 16 residues. Trimming removed 3 bases from V and 6 bases from J; junction bases left unmatched: 12. CDR1 and CDR2 (germline): SGHNT, YYREEE (reference sequence). The CDR3 loop is CASSSFRTGSTDTQYF. In DNA, the CDR3 is TGTGCCAGCAGCTCCTTTAGGACAGGGAGTACCGATACGCAGTATTTT.

V and J are TRBV28 and TRBJ1-1; a possible D gene is TRBD1 (6 bases). Germline lookup yields CDR1 MDHEN and CDR2 SYDVKM. V lost 1 base, J lost 3 bases, and 12 bases lay in between. CDR3 length: 15 residues. CDR3 sequence: CASSLSLGGHTEAFF. The DNA for the CDR3 is TGTGCCAGCAGTTTATCTTTAGGGGGGCACACTGAAGCTTTCTTT. Based on the CDR3 plus reference TRBV28 and TRBJ1-1, the full variable domain is DVKVTQSSRYLVKRTGEKVFLECVQDMDHENMFWYRQDPGLGLRLIYFSYDVKMKEKGDIPEGYSVSREKKERFSLILESASTNQTSMYLCASSLSLGGHTEAFFGQGTRLTVV.

This chain links TRBV6-1 with TRBJ1-2; D is perhaps TRBD1 (5 bases). Germline values: CDR1 MNHNS, CDR2 SASEGT. The length of the CDR3 is 14 residues. V lost 1 base, J lost 4 bases, and 10 bases lay in between. CDR3 nucleotide sequence: TGTGCCAGCAGTGAAGAGCAGGGAAGCTATGGCTACACCTTC. The encoded protein is CASSEEQGSYGYTF.

The V call is TRBV19, the J call TRBJ1-3, with D unclear. Looked up from germline, CDR1 is LNHDA and CDR2 is SQIVND (reference sequence). The CDR3 has 14 residues. The V end was cut by 5 bases, the J end by 4 bases, with 12 bases between. The CDR3 sequence: CASSSFEGGNTIYF. As DNA, the CDR3 is TGTGCCAGTAGTTCATTTGAAGGCGGAAACACCATATATTTT.

This rearrangement joins TRBV25-1 to TRBJ1-3; D is unclear. The CDR3 length is 14 residues. V dropped 5 bases and J dropped 0 bases, with 8 bases sitting between them. The V gene's germline CDR1 is MGHDK and CDR2 SYGVNS. CDR3 loop: CASSHTLSGNTIYF. The CDR3 DNA follows: TGTGCCAGCAGTCATACTCTCTCTGGAAACACCATATATTTT.

The gene calls are TRBV5-5 and TRBJ2-1; D unclear. Germline V gene sequence: CDR1 SGHKS, CDR2 YYEKEE (reference sequence). V shed 0 bases and J shed 6 bases, with 13 bases lying between them. The CDR3 covers 15 residues. CDR3: CASSLEVSISNEQFF. CDR3 nucleotides: TGTGCCAGCAGCTTGGAGGTCAGTATTTCCAATGAGCAGTTCTTC.

By share, this clone ranks as medium-sized. The chain uses TRBV9 and TRBJ1-6; D unclear. The V gene's germline CDR1 is SGDLS and CDR2 YYNGEE. The V gene lost 3 bases and the J gene lost 6 bases, with 4 bases spanning the gap. The CDR3 is made up of 12 amino acids. The CDR3 nucleotides are TGTGCCAGCAGCGGGGCTAATTCACCCCTCCACTTT. Its translation is CASSGANSPLHF.

This chain links TRBV7-2 with TRBJ1-2; 7 bases match TRBD1. The germline gives CDR1 SGHTA, CDR2 FQGNSA. The CDR3 length is 15 residues. V lost 3 bases, J lost 5 bases, and 9 bases stayed unmatched. CDR3 in amino acids: CASSLRQGERYGYTF. CDR3 nucleotide sequence: TGTGCCAGCAGCTTGCGCCAGGGGGAGCGGTATGGCTACACCTTC.

This clone was observed a handful of times. The chain recombines TRBV7-6 with TRBJ2-5; 8 bases fit TRBD2. The assigned J gene may be wrong: the sequence end matches TRBJ2-7 better. CDR1 and CDR2 from the germline V gene are SGHVS and FNYEAQ. The CDR3 consists of 16 residues. CDR3 DNA sequence: TGTGCCAGCAGCTTAGAGCGTAGCGGGAAGATCTACGAGCAGTACTTC. It is translated as CASSLERSGKIYEQYF.

The CDR3 loop reads CASSPGQQNTEAFF. The CDR3 DNA is TGCGCCAGCAGCCCTGGCCAGCAGAACACTGAAGCTTTCTTT. The chain uses TRBV5-1 and TRBJ1-1; D remains ambiguous. Germline V gene lookup returns CDR1 SGHRS and CDR2 YFSETQ. V lost 4 bases and J lost 1, with 11 bases in between. The CDR3 is made up of 14 amino acids.

The rearrangement links TRBV4-2 to TRBJ2-3; 11 bases are a match to TRBD2. With 0 bases clipped from V and 0 bases from J, the junction kept 2 bases outside the gene matches. CDR1 LGHNA and CDR2 YNFKEQ come from the germline V gene. The CDR3 totals 17 residues. CDR3 amino acids: CASSQDSGRGSTDTQYF. CDR3 sequence (DNA): TGTGCCAGCAGCCAAGATAGCGGGAGGGGGAGCACAGATACGCAGTATTTT.